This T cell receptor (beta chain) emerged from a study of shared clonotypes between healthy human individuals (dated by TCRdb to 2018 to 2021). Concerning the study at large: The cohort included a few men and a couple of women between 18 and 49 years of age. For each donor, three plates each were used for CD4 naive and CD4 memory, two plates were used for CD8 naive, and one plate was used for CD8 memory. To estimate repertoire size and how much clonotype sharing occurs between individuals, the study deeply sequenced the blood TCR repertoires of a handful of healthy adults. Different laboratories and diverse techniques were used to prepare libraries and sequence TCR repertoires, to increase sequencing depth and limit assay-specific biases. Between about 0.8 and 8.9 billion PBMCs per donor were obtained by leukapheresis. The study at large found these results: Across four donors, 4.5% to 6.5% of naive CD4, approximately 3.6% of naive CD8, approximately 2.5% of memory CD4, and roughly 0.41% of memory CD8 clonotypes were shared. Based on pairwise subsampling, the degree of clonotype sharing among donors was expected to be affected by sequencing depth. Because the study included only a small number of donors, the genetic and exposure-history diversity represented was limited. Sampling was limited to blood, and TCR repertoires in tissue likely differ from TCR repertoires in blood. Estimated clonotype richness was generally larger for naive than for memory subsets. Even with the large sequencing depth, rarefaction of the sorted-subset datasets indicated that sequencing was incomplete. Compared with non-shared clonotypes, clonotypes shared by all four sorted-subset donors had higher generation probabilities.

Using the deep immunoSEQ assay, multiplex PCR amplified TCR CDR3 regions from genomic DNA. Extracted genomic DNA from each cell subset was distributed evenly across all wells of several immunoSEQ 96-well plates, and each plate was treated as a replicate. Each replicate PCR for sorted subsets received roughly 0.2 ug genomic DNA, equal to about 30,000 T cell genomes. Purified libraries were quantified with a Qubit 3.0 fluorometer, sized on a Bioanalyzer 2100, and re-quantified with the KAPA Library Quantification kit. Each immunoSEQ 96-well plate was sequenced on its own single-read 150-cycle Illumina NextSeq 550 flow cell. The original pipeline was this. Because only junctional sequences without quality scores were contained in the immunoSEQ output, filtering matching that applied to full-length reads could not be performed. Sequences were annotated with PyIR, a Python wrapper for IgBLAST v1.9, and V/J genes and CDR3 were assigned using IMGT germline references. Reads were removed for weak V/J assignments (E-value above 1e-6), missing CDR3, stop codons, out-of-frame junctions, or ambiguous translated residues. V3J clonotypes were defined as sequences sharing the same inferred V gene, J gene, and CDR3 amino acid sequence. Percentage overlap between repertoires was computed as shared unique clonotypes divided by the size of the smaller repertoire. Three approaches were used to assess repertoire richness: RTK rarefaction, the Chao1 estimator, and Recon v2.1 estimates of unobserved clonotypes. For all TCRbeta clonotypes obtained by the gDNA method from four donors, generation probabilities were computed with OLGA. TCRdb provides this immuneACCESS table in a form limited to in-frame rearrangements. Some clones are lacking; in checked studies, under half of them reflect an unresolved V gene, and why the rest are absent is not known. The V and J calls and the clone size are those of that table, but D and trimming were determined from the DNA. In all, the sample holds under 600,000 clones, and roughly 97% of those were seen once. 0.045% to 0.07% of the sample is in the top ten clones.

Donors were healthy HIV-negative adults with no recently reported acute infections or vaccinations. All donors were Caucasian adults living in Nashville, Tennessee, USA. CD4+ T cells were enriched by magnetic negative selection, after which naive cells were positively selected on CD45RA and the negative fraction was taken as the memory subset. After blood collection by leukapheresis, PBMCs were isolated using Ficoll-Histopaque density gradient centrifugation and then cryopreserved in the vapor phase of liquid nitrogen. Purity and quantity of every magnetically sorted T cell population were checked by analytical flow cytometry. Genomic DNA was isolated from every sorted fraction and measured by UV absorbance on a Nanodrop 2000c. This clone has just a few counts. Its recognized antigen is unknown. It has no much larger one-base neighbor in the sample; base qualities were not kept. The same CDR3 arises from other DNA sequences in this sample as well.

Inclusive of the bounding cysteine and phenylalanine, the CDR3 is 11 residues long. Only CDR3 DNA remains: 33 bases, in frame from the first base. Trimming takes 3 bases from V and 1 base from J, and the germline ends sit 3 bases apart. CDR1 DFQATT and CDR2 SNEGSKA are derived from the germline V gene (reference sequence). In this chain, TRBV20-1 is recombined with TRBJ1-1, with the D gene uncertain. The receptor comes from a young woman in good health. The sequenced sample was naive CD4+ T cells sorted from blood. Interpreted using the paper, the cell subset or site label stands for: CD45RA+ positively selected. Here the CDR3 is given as CSARQNTEAFF. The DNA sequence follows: TGCAGTGCTAGGCAGAACACTGAAGCTTTCTTT.